This TCR beta chain emerged from a study of T-cell memory formation after mild COVID-19. Study-wide findings and caveats: Shrinking CD4+ clones resided mostly in CM and EM, and CD8+ ones in EMRA.

As concerns this clonotype: Its antigen is not identified.

Each CDR3 protein gets one entry after TCRdb re-called the 5' RACE reads with MiXCR. This table has approximately 300,000 distinct CDR3 sequences, roughly 15% appearing once. The CDR3 length is 13 residues. Germline CDR1 and CDR2: MNHNY and SVGAGI (reference sequence). V was clipped by 6 bases and J by 7 bases; unmatched bases: 7. The gene calls are TRBV6-6 and TRBJ2-7; 9 nucleotides align to TRBD1. The sequencing input was PBMCs or a T cell subset sorted from them (not recorded which). This receptor was taken from a young man who had mild COVID-19 (a few samples of this study predate the infection). Cell type and time point are not known. CDR3 protein: CASSRQGVWEQYV. The DNA for the CDR3 is TGTGCCAGCAGCAGACAGGGGGTGTGGGAGCAGTACGTC.